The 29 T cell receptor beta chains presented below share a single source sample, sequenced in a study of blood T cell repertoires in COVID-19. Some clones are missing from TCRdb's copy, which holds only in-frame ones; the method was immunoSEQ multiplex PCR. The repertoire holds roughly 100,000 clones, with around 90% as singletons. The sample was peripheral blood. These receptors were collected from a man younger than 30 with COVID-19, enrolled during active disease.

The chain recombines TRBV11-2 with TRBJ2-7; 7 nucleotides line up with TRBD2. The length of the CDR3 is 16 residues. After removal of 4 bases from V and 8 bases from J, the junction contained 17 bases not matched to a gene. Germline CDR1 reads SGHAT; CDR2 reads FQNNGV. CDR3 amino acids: CASSSSGRGNPLKQYF. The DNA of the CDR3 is TGTGCCAGCAGCTCTAGCGGCCGGGGTAATCCTTTGAAGCAGTACTTC.

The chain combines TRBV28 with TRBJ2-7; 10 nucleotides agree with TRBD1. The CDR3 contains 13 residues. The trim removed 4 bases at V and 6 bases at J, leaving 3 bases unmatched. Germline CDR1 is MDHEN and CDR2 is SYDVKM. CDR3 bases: TGTGCCAGCAGTTGGGACAGGGGACTCGAGCAGTACTTC. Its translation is CASSWDRGLEQYF.

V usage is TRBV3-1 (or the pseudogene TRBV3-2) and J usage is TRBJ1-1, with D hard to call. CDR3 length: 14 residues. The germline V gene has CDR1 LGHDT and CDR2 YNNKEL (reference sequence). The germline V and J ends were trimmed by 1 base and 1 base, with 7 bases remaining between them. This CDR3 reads CASSQAPRNTEAFF. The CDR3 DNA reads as TGTGCCAGCAGCCAAGCCCCCAGGAACACTGAAGCTTTCTTT.

The DNA of the CDR3 is TGTGCCAGCAGCCGGGAAGGGTTTACTGAAGCTTTCTTT. Encoded protein: CASSREGFTEAFF. The chain joins TRBV7-9 to TRBJ1-1; no definite D call. CDR1 is SEHNR and CDR2 is FQNEAQ in the germline V gene (reference sequence). The V gene lost 5 bases and the J gene lost 5 bases, with 12 bases spanning the gap. CDR3 length equals 13 residues.

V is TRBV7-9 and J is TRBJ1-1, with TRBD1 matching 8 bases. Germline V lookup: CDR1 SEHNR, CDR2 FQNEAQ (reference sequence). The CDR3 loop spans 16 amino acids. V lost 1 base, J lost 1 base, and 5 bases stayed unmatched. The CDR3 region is CASSLGTGYPNTEAFF. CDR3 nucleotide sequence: TGTGCCAGCAGCTTAGGGACAGGGTATCCGAACACTGAAGCTTTCTTT.

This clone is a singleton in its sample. The CDR3 loop reads CASSFRGAGGRYEQYF. The CDR3 nucleotides read TGTGCCAGCAGTTTCCGGGGAGCGGGAGGACGCTACGAGCAGTACTTC. The chain has TRBV27 and TRBJ2-7; 9 bases agree with TRBD2. This CDR3 spans 16 amino acids. V shed 3 bases, J shed 3 bases, and the junction held 9 bases outside the gene matches. Germline CDR1 MNHEY, CDR2 SMNVEV (reference sequence).

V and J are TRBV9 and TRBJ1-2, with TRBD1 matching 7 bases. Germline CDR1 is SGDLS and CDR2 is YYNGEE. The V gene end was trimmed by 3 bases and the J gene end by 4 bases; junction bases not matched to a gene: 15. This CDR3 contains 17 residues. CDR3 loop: CASSGDSGQAKGYGYTF. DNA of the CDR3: TGTGCCAGCAGCGGGGATTCCGGACAGGCCAAAGGCTATGGCTACACCTTC.

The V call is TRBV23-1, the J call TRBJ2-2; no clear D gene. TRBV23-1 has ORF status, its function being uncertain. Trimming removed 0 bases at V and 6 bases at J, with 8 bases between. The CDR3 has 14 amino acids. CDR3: CASSQSRGPGELFF. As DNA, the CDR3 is TGCGCCAGCAGTCAATCCCGTGGCCCCGGGGAGCTGTTTTTT.

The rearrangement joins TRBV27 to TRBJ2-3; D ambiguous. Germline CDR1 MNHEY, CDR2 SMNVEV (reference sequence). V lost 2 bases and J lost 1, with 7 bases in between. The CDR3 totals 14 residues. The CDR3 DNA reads TGTGCCAGCAGTTTAGGTCGGGGCACAGATACGCAGTATTTT. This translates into CASSLGRGTDTQYF.

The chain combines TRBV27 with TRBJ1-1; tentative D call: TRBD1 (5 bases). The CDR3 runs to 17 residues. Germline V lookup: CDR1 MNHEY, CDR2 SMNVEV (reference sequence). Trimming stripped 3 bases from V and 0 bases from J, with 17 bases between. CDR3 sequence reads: CASSFKIPTDLNTEAFF. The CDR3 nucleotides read TGTGCCAGCAGTTTTAAAATCCCGACAGATCTGAACACTGAAGCTTTCTTT.

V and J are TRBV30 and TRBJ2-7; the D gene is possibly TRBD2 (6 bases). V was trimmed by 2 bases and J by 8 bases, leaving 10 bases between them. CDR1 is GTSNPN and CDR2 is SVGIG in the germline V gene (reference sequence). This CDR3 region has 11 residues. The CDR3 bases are TGTGCCTGGAGTCCCGGGGGTCAGCAGTACTTC. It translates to CAWSPGGQQYF. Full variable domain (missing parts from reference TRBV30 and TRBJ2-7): SQTIHQWPATLVQPVGSPLSLECTVEGTSNPNLYWYRQAAGRGLQLLFYSVGIGQISSEVPQNLSASRPQDRQFILSSKKLLLSDSGFYLCAWSPGGQQYFGPGTRLTVT.

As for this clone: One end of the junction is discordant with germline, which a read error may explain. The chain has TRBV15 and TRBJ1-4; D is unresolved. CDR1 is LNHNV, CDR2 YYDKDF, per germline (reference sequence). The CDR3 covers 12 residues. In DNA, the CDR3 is TGTGCCACCAGCAGAGGAAGTGAAAAACTGCTTTTT. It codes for CATSRGSEKLLF. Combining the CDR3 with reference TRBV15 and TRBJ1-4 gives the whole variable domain DAMVIQNPRYQVTQFGKPVTLSCSQTLNHNVMYWYQQKSSQAPKLLFHYYDKDFNNEADTPDNFQSRRPNTSFCFLDIRSPGLGDTAMYLCATSRGSEKLLFGSGTQLSVL.

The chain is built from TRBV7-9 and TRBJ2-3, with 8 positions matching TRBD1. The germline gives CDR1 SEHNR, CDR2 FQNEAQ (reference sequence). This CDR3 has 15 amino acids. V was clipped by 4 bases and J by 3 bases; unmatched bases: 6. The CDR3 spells CASSWAGGRTDTQYF. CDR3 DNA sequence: TGTGCCAGCAGCTGGGCAGGGGGCAGGACAGATACGCAGTATTTT.

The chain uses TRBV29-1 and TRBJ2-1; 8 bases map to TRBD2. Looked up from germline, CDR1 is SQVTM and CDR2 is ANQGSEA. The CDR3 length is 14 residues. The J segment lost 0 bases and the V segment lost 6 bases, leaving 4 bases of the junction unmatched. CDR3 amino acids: CSVATSGSYNEQFF. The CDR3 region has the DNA TGCAGCGTGGCAACTAGCGGCTCCTACAATGAGCAGTTCTTC.

CDR3 sequence: CASNPLAPLDQPQHF. CDR3 coding DNA: TGTGCCAGCAACCCCCTGGCCCCCCTCGATCAGCCCCAGCATTTT. The genes are TRBV27 and TRBJ1-5; D ambiguous. Germline V lookup: CDR1 MNHEY, CDR2 SMNVEV (reference sequence). Trimming removed 7 bases at V and 5 bases at J, with 18 bases between. The CDR3 extends over 15 amino acids.

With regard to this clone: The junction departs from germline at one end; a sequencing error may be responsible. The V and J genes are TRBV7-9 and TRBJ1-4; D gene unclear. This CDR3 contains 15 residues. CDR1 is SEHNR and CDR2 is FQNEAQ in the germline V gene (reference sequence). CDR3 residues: CASSHSLALHEKLLF. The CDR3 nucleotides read TGTGCCAGCAGTCATAGTCTCGCCTTGCATGAAAAACTGCTTTTT.

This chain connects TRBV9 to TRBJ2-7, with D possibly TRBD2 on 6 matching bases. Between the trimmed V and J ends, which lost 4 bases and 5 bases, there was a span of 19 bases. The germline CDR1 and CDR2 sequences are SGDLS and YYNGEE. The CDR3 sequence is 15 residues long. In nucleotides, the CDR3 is TGTGCCAGCAGCCCTGACCGGGACTGGGGCCACGAGCAGTACTTC. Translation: CASSPDRDWGHEQYF.

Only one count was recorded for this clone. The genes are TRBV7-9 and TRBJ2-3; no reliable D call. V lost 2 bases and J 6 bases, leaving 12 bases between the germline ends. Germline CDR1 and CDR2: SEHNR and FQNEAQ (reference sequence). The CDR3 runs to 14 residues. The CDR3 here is CASSLLFVSDTQYF. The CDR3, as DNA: TGTGCCAGCAGCTTATTGTTCGTCTCGGATACGCAGTATTTT. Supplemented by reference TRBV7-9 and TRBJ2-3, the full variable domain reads DTGVSQNPRHKITKRGQNVTFRCDPISEHNRLYWYRQTLGQGPEFLTYFQNEAQLEKSRLLSDRFSAERPKGSFSTLEIQRTEQGDSAMYLCASSLLFVSDTQYFGPGTRLTVL.

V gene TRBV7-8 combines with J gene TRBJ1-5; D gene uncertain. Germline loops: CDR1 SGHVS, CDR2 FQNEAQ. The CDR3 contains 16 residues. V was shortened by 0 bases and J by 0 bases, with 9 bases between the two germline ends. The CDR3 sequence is CASSLASGYSNQPQHF. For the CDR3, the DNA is TGTGCCAGCAGCTTAGCAAGCGGGTATAGCAATCAGCCCCAGCATTTT.

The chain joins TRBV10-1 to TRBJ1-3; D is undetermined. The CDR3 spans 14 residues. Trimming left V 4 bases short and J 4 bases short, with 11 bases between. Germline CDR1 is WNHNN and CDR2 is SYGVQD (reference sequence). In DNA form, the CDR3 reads TGCGCCAGCAGTGCCCGGAGGTTCGGAAACACCATATATTTT. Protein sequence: CASSARRFGNTIYF.

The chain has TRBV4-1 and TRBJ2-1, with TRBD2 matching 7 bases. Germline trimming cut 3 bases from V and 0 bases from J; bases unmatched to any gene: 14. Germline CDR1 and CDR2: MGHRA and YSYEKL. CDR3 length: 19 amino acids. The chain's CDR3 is CASSHPLAGVPSSYNEQFF. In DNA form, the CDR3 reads TGCGCCAGCAGCCACCCCCTTGCGGGGGTTCCCAGCTCCTACAATGAGCAGTTCTTC.

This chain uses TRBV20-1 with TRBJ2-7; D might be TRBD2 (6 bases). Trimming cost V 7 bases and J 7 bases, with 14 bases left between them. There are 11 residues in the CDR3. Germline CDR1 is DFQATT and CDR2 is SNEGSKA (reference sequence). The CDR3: CSGDSIGEQYF. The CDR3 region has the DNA TGCAGTGGGGACTCCATAGGGGAGCAGTACTTC.

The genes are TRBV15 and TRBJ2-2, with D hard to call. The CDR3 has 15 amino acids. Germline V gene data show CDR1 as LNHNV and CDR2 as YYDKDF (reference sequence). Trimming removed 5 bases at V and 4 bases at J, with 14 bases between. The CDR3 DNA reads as TGTGCCACCAGCCCCCAGGCAGCTACCACCGGGGAGCTGTTTTTT. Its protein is CATSPQAATTGELFF.

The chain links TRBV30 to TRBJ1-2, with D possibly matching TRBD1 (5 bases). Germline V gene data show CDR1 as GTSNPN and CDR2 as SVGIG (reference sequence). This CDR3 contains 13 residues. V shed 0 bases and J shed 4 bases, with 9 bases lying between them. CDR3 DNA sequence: TGTGCCTGGAGTGTAGGGGAGGGCTATGGCTACACCTTC. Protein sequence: CAWSVGEGYGYTF.

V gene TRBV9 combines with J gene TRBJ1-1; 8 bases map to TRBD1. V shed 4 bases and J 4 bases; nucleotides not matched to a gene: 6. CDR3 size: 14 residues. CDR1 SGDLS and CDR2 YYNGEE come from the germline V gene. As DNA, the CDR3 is TGTGCCAGCAGCTACGAGGACAGGGTCACTGAAGCTTTCTTT. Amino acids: CASSYEDRVTEAFF.

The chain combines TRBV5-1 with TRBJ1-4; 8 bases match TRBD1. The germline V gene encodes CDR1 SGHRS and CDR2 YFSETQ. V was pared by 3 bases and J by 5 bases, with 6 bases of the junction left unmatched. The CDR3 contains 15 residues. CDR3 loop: CASSSPGQANEKLFF. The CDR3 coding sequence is TGCGCCAGCAGCTCACCGGGACAGGCGAATGAAAAACTGTTTTTT. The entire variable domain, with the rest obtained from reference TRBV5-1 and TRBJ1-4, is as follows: KAGVTQTPRYLIKTRGQQVTLSCSPISGHRSVSWYQQTPGQGLQFLFEYFSETQRNKGNFPGRFSGRQFSNSRSEMNVSTLELGDSALYLCASSSPGQANEKLFFGSGTQLSVL.

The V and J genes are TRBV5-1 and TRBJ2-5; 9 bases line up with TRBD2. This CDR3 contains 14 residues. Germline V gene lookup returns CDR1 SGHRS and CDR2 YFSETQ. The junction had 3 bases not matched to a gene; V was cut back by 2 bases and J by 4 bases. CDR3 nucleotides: TGCGCCAGCAGCTTAGGGACTAGCCGAGAGACCCAGTACTTC. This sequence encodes CASSLGTSRETQYF.

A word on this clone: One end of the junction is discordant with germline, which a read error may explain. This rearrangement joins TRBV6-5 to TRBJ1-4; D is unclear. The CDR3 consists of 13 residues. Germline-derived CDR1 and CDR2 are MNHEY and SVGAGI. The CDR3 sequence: CASRDPTNEKLLF. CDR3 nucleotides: TGTGCCAGCAGAGATCCAACTAATGAAAAACTGCTTTTT.

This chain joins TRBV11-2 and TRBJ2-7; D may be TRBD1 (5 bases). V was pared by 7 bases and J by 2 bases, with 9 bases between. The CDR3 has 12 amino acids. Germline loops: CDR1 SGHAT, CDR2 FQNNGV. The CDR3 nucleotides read TGTGCCAGCACAGGACAAGCCTACGAGCAGTACTTC. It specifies CASTGQAYEQYF.